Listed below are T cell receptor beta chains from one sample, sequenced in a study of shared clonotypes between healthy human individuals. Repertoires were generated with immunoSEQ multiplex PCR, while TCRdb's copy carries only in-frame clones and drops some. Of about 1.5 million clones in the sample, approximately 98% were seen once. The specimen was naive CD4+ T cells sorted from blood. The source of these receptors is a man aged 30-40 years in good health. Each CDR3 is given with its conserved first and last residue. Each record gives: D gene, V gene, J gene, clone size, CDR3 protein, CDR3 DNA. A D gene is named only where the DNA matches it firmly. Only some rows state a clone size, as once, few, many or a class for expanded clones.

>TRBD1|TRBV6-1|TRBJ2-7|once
CASSLGSGGEQYF
TGTGCCAGCAGCCTAGGCTCAGGGGGCGAGCAGTACTTC
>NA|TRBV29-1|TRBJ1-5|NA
CSAVDHSNQPQHF
TGCAGCGCTGTGGACCATAGCAATCAGCCCCAGCATTTT
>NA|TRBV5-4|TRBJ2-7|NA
CASSLRDGTTYEQYF
TGTGCCAGCAGCTTGAGGGACGGGACCACCTACGAGCAGTACTTC
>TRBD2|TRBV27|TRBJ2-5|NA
CASSLASGRVQETQYF
TGTGCCAGCAGTTTAGCTAGCGGGAGGGTCCAAGAGACCCAGTACTTC
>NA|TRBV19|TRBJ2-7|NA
CARDTIRQDDSYEQYF
TGTGCCAGGGACACAATCAGACAGGACGACTCCTACGAGCAGTACTTC
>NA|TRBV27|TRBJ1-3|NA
CASSLAGVGNTIYF
TGTGCCAGCAGTTTAGCAGGGGTTGGAAACACCATATATTTT
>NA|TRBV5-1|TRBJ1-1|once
CASSLAGAGVTEAFF
TGCGCCAGCAGCTTGGCCGGGGCAGGGGTCACTGAAGCTTTCTTT
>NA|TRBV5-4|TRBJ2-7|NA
CASSLGGHGSGEQYF
TGTGCCAGCAGCTTGGGTGGACACGGGTCCGGCGAGCAGTACTTC
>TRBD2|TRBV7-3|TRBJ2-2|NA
CASSQAGGDTGELFF
TGTGCCAGCAGCCAAGCGGGAGGGGACACCGGGGAGCTGTTTTTT
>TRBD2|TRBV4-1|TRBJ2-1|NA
CASSQDSGLAWNEQFF
TGCGCCAGCAGCCAAGACTCGGGACTAGCGTGGAATGAGCAGTTCTTC
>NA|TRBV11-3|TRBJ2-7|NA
CASSQGIGNIYEQYF
TGTGCCAGCAGCCAGGGAATAGGGAATATCTACGAGCAGTACTTC
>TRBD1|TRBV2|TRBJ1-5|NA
CASSGTGGRQPQHF
TGTGCCAGCAGCGGGACAGGGGGACGACAGCCCCAGCATTTT
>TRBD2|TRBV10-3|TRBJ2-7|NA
CALQASGGYEQYF
TGTGCCCTTCAAGCTAGCGGGGGCTACGAGCAGTACTTC
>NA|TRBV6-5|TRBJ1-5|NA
CASSYSRGSAQHF
TGTGCCAGCAGTTACTCCCGAGGATCAGCCCAGCATTTT
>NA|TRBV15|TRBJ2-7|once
CATSRSYSTDSWSFEQYF
TGTGCCACCAGCAGATCATACTCTACCGACAGCTGGAGTTTCGAGCAGTACTTC
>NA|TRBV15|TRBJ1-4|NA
CATSRDGRTNEKLFF
TGTGCCACCAGCAGAGATGGGCGGACTAATGAAAAACTGTTTTTT
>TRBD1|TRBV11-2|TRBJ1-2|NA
CASSLLTGYGYTF
TGTGCCAGCAGCTTACTGACAGGGTATGGCTACACCTTC
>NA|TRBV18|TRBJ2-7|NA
CASSPPGRYEQYF
TGTGCCAGCTCACCACCGGGACGCTACGAGCAGTACTTC
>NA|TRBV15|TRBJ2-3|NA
CATSTGSLGYTDTQYF
TGTGCCACCAGTACCGGGTCACTCGGATACACAGATACGCAGTATTTT
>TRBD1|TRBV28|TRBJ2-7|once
CASSSTTGGGLYEQYF
TGTGCCAGCAGTTCCACCACAGGGGGCGGGCTATACGAGCAGTACTTC
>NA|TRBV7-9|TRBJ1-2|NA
CASSFGLLSDYGYTF
TGTGCCAGCAGCTTCGGTCTACTGTCAGACTATGGCTACACCTTC
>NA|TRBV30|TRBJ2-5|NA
CAWSEAHGSRVAETQYF
TGTGCCTGGAGTGAGGCACACGGGAGTAGGGTCGCAGAGACCCAGTACTTC
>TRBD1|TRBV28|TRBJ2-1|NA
CASSGPGTAYNEQFF
TGTGCCAGCAGTGGGCCGGGGACAGCCTACAATGAGCAGTTCTTC
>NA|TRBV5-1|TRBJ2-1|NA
CASSLGQLGNEQFF
TGCGCCAGCAGCTTGGGACAGTTAGGGAATGAGCAGTTCTTC
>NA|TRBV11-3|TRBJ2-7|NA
CASSLGVSYEQYF
TGTGCCAGCAGCTTAGGAGTCTCCTACGAGCAGTACTTC
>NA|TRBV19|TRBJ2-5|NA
CASREDSQETQYF
TGTGCCAGTAGAGAAGACAGTCAAGAGACCCAGTACTTC
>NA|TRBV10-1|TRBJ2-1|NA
CASSLGTLTSYNEQFF
TGCGCCAGCAGTCTCGGGACTCTTACTTCCTACAATGAGCAGTTCTTC
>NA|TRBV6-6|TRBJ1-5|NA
CASTLHSNQPQHF
TGTGCCAGCACTTTACATAGCAATCAGCCCCAGCATTTT
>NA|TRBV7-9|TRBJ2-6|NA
CASTPRPGANVLTF
TGTGCCAGCACCCCTAGGCCTGGGGCCAACGTCCTGACTTTC
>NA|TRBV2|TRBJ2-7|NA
CASSPDSPYEQYF
TGTGCCAGCAGCCCTGACAGCCCCTACGAGCAGTACTTC